This is a list of T cell receptor beta chains from one sample in a study of beta chain features in type 1 diabetes. The assay was immunoSEQ multiplex PCR, and TCRdb's table has in-frame clones only and misses some. The table includes fewer than 350,000 clones, 15% detected once. Sequences were obtained from naive CD4+ T cells from blood. Source of these receptors: a man aged 18-30 years with type 1 diabetes. Each CDR3 is given with its conserved first and last residue. Fields, in order: V gene, D gene, J gene, clone size, CDR3 DNA, CDR3 protein. A D gene is named only where the DNA matches it firmly. A clone size is listed for some rows: how often the clone was seen (once, few, many), or a class if it is expanded.

TRBV7-2	.	TRBJ2-3	few	TGTGCCAGCAGCCCCACACCAGGGAGCACAGATACGCAGTATTTT	CASSPTPGSTDTQYF
TRBV7-9	TRBD1	TRBJ2-7	few	TGTGCCAGCAGCTTGGACGGACAGGGGCTTGGGGAGCAGTACTTC	CASSLDGQGLGEQYF
TRBV5-4	TRBD1	TRBJ2-5	.	TGTGCCAGCAGCCCAAGGACAGGGGCAAAAGAGACCCAGTACTTC	CASSPRTGAKETQYF
TRBV28	TRBD1	TRBJ2-1	.	TGTGCCAGCAGAACCGGACAGGGGGCGCCGAATGAGCAGTTCTTC	CASRTGQGAPNEQFF
TRBV30	.	TRBJ1-3	.	TGTGCCTGGACTCGGGGTGCTGGAAACACCATATATTTT	CAWTRGAGNTIYF
TRBV20-1	.	TRBJ2-1	.	TGCAGTGCTGACAGGCTGAATGAGCAGTTCTTC	CSADRLNEQFF
TRBV11-3	TRBD2	TRBJ2-1	.	TGTGCCAGCAGCTCGGGGGGTGTGGGGCAGTTCTTC	CASSSGGVGQFF
TRBV25-1	.	TRBJ1-1	.	TGTGCCAGCAGAGACTGGAACACTGAAGCTTTCTTT	CASRDWNTEAFF
TRBV9	.	TRBJ2-2	few	TGTGCCAGCAGCGTACGGACAACCGGGGAGCTGTTTTTT	CASSVRTTGELFF
TRBV28	TRBD1	TRBJ1-2	.	TGTGCCAGCATAGGGAGTGCGGGACAGCTTTTTCCTTATGGCTACACCTTC	CASIGSAGQLFPYGYTF
TRBV6-5	TRBD1	TRBJ1-4	.	TGTGCCAGCGGCAGACAGGGTGAAAAACTGTTTTTT	CASGRQGEKLFF
TRBV30	.	TRBJ2-6	.	TGTGCCTGGAGTGTACGGGGGGCCGGGGCCAACGTCCTGACTTTC	CAWSVRGAGANVLTF
TRBV28	TRBD2	TRBJ2-5	.	TGTGCCAGCAGGATAAGGGGACTAGCGGACGGGCGGGAGACCCAGTACTTC	CASRIRGLADGRETQYF
TRBV5-1	TRBD2	TRBJ2-7	few	TGCGCCAGCAGCTTGGGTGCGGGAGTGCCCTACGAGCAGTACTTC	CASSLGAGVPYEQYF
TRBV5-1	.	TRBJ2-1	few	TGCGCCAGCAGCCCGCTGACTCGGAGCTCCTACAATGAGCAGTTCTTC	CASSPLTRSSYNEQFF
TRBV5-6	.	TRBJ1-2	.	TGTGCCAGCAGCTGGGGGGACTATGGCTACACCTTC	CASSWGDYGYTF
TRBV18	.	TRBJ1-1	.	TGTGCCAGCTCAGGGCACGATAACACTGAAGCTTTCTTT	CASSGHDNTEAFF
TRBV6-5	TRBD1	TRBJ2-3	.	TGTGCCAGCAGTTCCACAGGGGAGGATACGCAGTATTTT	CASSSTGEDTQYF
TRBV18	.	TRBJ1-5	.	TGTGCCAGCTCACCACCGGGGAGTTCCTATCAGCCCCAGCATTTT	CASSPPGSSYQPQHF
TRBV9	.	TRBJ2-7	.	TGTGCCAGCAGCGTAGGGAGCTCCTACGAGCAGTACTTC	CASSVGSSYEQYF
TRBV9	.	TRBJ2-7	few	TGTGCCAGCAGCGTCAGCTCCGGGACTGATCTGGAGCAGTACTTC	CASSVSSGTDLEQYF
TRBV30	.	TRBJ2-1	few	TGTGCCTCCAAACGGGACTTCAACAATGAGCAGTTCTTC	CASKRDFNNEQFF
TRBV30	TRBD2	TRBJ2-7	few	TGTGCCTGGAGCGCGAGCGGGAGCATGAACGAGCAGTACTTC	CAWSASGSMNEQYF
TRBV28	.	TRBJ1-5	.	TGTGCCAGCAGTTTCGGGGGGAGTTATCAGCCCCAGCATTTT	CASSFGGSYQPQHF
TRBV10-3	.	TRBJ2-3	few	TGTGCCATCAGAGGGGTAGTCAGCACAGATACGCAGTATTTT	CAIRGVVSTDTQYF
TRBV5-4	.	TRBJ1-2	.	TGTGCCAGCAGCTTGGCCCGGGGAGGCTACACCTTC	CASSLARGGYTF
TRBV4-1	.	TRBJ2-7	few	TGCGCCAGCAGCCAAAATGACAGGTCCCACGAGCAGTACTTC	CASSQNDRSHEQYF
TRBV5-1	.	TRBJ1-6	.	TGCGCCAGCAGCTTGGACACGGGTAATTCACCCCTCCACTTT	CASSLDTGNSPLHF
TRBV5-4	TRBD2	TRBJ2-1	.	TGTGCCAGCAGCTTGGGGTCTAGCGGGAGTCCCTACAATGAGCAGTTCTTC	CASSLGSSGSPYNEQFF
TRBV5-1	TRBD2	TRBJ2-7	few	TGCGCCAGCAGCTTGGGTCCGGCGGGGGGCGACTACGAGCAGTACTTC	CASSLGPAGGDYEQYF
TRBV12-5	.	TRBJ1-2	few	TGTGCTAGTGGTTTGTTGCCTTATACTTGGTATGGCTACACCTTC	CASGLLPYTWYGYTF
TRBV11-2	.	TRBJ2-7	.	TGTGCCAGCAGCTTAATTTCGCTGCTCTCTATCTACGAGCAGTACTTC	CASSLISLLSIYEQYF
TRBV27	TRBD2	TRBJ2-7	.	TGTGCCAGCAGTTTACGGGAGGGGTACGAGCAGTACTTC	CASSLREGYEQYF
TRBV29-1	.	TRBJ1-2	few	TGCAGCGTTGGACAGGTGATTAACTATGGCTACACCTTC	CSVGQVINYGYTF
TRBV7-2	TRBD2	TRBJ2-5	.	TGTGCCAGCAGAGCCGGGACTAGCGGGGGGTTCGGGACCCAGTACTTC	CASRAGTSGGFGTQYF
TRBV27	.	TRBJ1-2	.	TGTGCCAGCCCCAATGGCTACACCTTC	CASPNGYTF
TRBV7-9	.	TRBJ2-2	few	TGTGCCAGCAGCTTGAACAGGGACCCCGGGGAGCTGTTTTTT	CASSLNRDPGELFF
TRBV6-5	.	TRBJ2-3	few	TGTGCCAGCAGTCAAGGGGACACAGATACGCAGTATTTT	CASSQGDTDTQYF
TRBV19	.	TRBJ2-1	few	TGTGCCAGTACCTCCTATCGGACTATGAATGAGCAGTTCTTC	CASTSYRTMNEQFF
TRBV5-4	TRBD1	TRBJ1-2	.	TGTGCCAGCAGCACGGGACAGGGGTTCTATGGCTACACCTTC	CASSTGQGFYGYTF
TRBV7-2	.	TRBJ2-7	.	TGTGCCAGCAGTCGCGACAGGACCTACTCCTACGAGCAGTACTTC	CASSRDRTYSYEQYF
TRBV11-2	TRBD1	TRBJ2-1	.	TGTGCCAGCAGCTTACTGGACAGGGGCGGTGAGCAGTTCTTC	CASSLLDRGGEQFF
TRBV19	.	TRBJ1-5	.	TGTGCCAGTACCGAAACAGGGTATCAGCCCCAGCATTTT	CASTETGYQPQHF
TRBV28	TRBD1	TRBJ1-2	.	TGTGCCAGCAGGCTCGGGACAGGGGTTTATGGCTACACCTTC	CASRLGTGVYGYTF
TRBV18	.	TRBJ2-5	.	TGTGCCAGCTCACCACGATCACCAGGAGGAGGGGAGACCCAGTACTTC	CASSPRSPGGGETQYF
TRBV5-1	TRBD2	TRBJ2-7	.	TGCGCCAGCAGCCCGCTTGTCTGGACTAGCGGGAGGTCCGACGAGCAGTACTTC	CASSPLVWTSGRSDEQYF
TRBV18	.	TRBJ1-1	.	TGTGCCAGCTCACCACATAAGGGGCTTGACACTGAAGCTTTCTTT	CASSPHKGLDTEAFF
TRBV7-9	.	TRBJ1-1	few	TGTGCCAGCAGCTTCCAGGAGAACACTGAAGCTTTCTTT	CASSFQENTEAFF
TRBV28	TRBD1	TRBJ1-2	.	TGTGCCAGTCGGACAGGGATGAGTCTGGGCTACACCTTC	CASRTGMSLGYTF
TRBV5-4	TRBD2	TRBJ2-7	.	TGTGCCAGCAGCTTATCTAGCGGGTCTACCTACGAGCAGTACTTC	CASSLSSGSTYEQYF
TRBV5-6	TRBD1	TRBJ1-5	.	TGTGCCAGCAGCCCGCCTTGTATCGGGACAGGGATCCAGCATTTT	CASSPPCIGTGIQHF
TRBV7-2	.	TRBJ2-6	.	TGTGCCAGCAGCTTAACTCTCTACGGCAACGTCCTGACTTTC	CASSLTLYGNVLTF
TRBV2	TRBD1	TRBJ2-5	.	TGTGCCAGCAGTCCCCGGGACAGAGGGGAGACCCAGTACTTC	CASSPRDRGETQYF